These 20 T cell receptor beta chains share one sample of origin, sequenced in a study of neurological immune-mediated disorders. Via MiXCR, TCRdb re-called the 5' RACE reads, giving one row per CDR3 protein. The table includes approximately 43,000 distinct CDR3 sequences, 2% to 3% detected once. Sequences were obtained from PBMCs. These receptors all come from a man under 40 with multiple sclerosis.

This clonotype was detected a few times. This chain links TRBV15 with TRBJ2-7, with no clear D. Per germline, CDR1 LNHNV and CDR2 YYDKDF (reference sequence). The V end was cut by 2 bases, the J end by 5 bases, with 16 bases between. The CDR3 totals 15 residues. DNA for the CDR3: TGTGCCACCAGCAGACTAGGCAGCCAACCAAACGAGCAGTACTTC. It codes for CATSRLGSQPNEQYF.

At least ten counts were recorded for this clonotype. This chain connects TRBV2 to TRBJ1-1; D is possibly TRBD1 (5 bases). V was shortened by 6 bases and J by 1 base, with 9 bases between the two germline ends. The CDR3 consists of 13 residues. Germline CDR1 reads SNHLY; CDR2 reads FYNNEI. The CDR3 bases are TGTGCCAGCAGCCCCGGACAGAACACTGAAGCTTTCTTT. The encoded protein is CASSPGQNTEAFF.

This clonotype counts as large. The chain carries TRBV6-2 or TRBV6-3 and TRBJ2-1; possibly TRBD1 or TRBD2 for D (5 bases each). This CDR3 is built from 16 residues. Germline-derived CDR1 and CDR2 are MNHEY and SVGEGT. Trimming removed 5 bases at V and 3 bases at J, with 17 bases between. The CDR3 nucleotides read TGTGCCAGCAGTGAACCCGGGGCCCCTCTCTACAATGAGCAGTTCTTC. This translates into CASSEPGAPLYNEQFF.

Ten or more counts support this clonotype. The V and J genes are TRBV20-1 and TRBJ1-1; D unclear. The CDR3 sequence is 14 residues long. The germline V gene encodes CDR1 DFQATT and CDR2 SNEGSKA (reference sequence). The germline V and J ends were trimmed by 3 bases and 6 bases, with 17 bases remaining between them. The CDR3 DNA reads as TGCAGTGCTAGCCCCCGGGCCCAGGTTGCTGAAGCTTTCTTT. This translates into CSASPRAQVAEAFF.

This clonotype was recorded many times. This chain links TRBV24-1 with TRBJ2-2; D is undetermined. This CDR3 region has 12 residues. The V gene lost 7 bases and the J gene lost 5 bases, with 7 bases spanning the gap. Germline values: CDR1 KGHDR, CDR2 SFDVKD. CDR3: CATSRSTGELFF. The CDR3 coding sequence is TGTGCCACCAGCCGATCAACCGGGGAGCTGTTTTTT.

In its sample, this clonotype was seen many times. This chain joins TRBV25-1 and TRBJ1-4; D is possibly TRBD1 (5 bases). In germline, CDR1 is MGHDK, CDR2 SYGVNS. The CDR3 is 15 amino acids. V was shortened by 9 bases and J by 4 bases, with 18 bases between the two germline ends. CDR3 coding DNA: TGTGCCAGTCTACATCGGGACGGATTTAATGAAAAACTGTTTTTT. Translating it yields CASLHRDGFNEKLFF.

This clonotype has ten or more counts. J is TRBJ2-3 and V is TRBV12-3 or TRBV12-4; 7 nucleotides match TRBD1. The length of the CDR3 is 15 residues. Trimming cost V 6 bases and J 3 bases; bases outside gene matches: 9. CDR3 loop: CASSLHPRGTDTQYF. For the CDR3, the DNA is TGTGCCAGCAGCCTTCACCCCAGGGGGACAGATACGCAGTATTTT.

There are many counts of this clonotype. This chain connects TRBV5-6 to TRBJ2-5; TRBD1 matches 9 bases. V dropped 3 bases and J dropped 2; count of bases not matched to a gene: 5. This CDR3 has 15 amino acids. Germline V gene sequence: CDR1 SGHDT, CDR2 YYEEEE. CDR3 in amino acids: CASSYRDRVQETQYF. For the CDR3, the DNA is TGTGCCAGCAGCTACCGGGACAGGGTACAAGAGACCCAGTACTTC.

At least ten counts were recorded for this clonotype. The CDR3 DNA sequence: TGTGCCAGCAGCCCGGGGGTTTCAGTTAGGTTCGACGAGCAGTACTTC. Encoded protein: CASSPGVSVRFDEQYF. The J gene is TRBJ2-7, the V gene TRBV7-8, with D tentatively TRBD2 (6 bases). Germline CDR1 reads SGHVS; CDR2 reads FQNEAQ. Trimming removed 5 bases at V and 5 bases at J, with 22 bases between. This CDR3 is built from 16 residues.

This clonotype was counted at least ten times. This chain links TRBV15 with TRBJ2-1; 11 nucleotides match TRBD2. Per the germline V gene, CDR1 is LNHNV and CDR2 is YYDKDF (reference sequence). This CDR3 is built from 16 residues. V was pared by 2 bases and J by 3 bases, with 3 bases of the junction left unmatched. CDR3 DNA: TGTGCCACCAGCAGACGTCTAGCGGGAGGCTACAATGAGCAGTTCTTC. Its protein is CATSRRLAGGYNEQFF. The complete variable domain, with remaining parts taken from reference TRBV15 and TRBJ2-1, reads DAMVIQNPRYQVTQFGKPVTLSCSQTLNHNVMYWYQQKSSQAPKLLFHYYDKDFNNEADTPDNFQSRRPNTSFCFLDIRSPGLGDTAMYLCATSRRLAGGYNEQFFGPGTRLTVL.

This clonotype occurred many times. As DNA, the CDR3 is TGTGCCAGCAGTCCAGAAGCGGGAGGGTCTTCCTACAATGAGCAGTTCTTC. This gives the protein CASSPEAGGSSYNEQFF. V usage is TRBV7-6 and J usage is TRBJ2-1, with 10 positions matching TRBD2. The V gene end was trimmed by 6 bases and the J gene end by 1 base; junction bases not matched to a gene: 9. Germline V CDR1 and CDR2: SGHVS, FNYEAQ. The CDR3 has 17 amino acids.

This clonotype was observed many times. The V gene is TRBV5-6, the J gene TRBJ2-3; no reliable D call. This CDR3 has 12 residues. V lost 5 bases, J lost 2 bases, and 6 bases lay in between. The V gene's germline CDR1 is SGHDT and CDR2 YYEEEE. The CDR3 loop reads CASSSTTDTQYF. The CDR3 nucleotides read TGTGCCAGCAGTTCTACCACAGATACGCAGTATTTT.

This clonotype was counted many times. The chain joins TRBV29-1 to TRBJ2-1; TRBD2 matches at 8 bases. This CDR3 region has 15 residues. The V and J ends lost 5 bases and 7 bases, in that order; junction bases with no gene match: 13. Germline-derived CDR1 and CDR2 are SQVTM and ANQGSEA. In DNA form, the CDR3 reads TGCAGCGTTCGGGGCCCAGCGGGAGCAATGAATGAGCAGTTCTTC. Translated: CSVRGPAGAMNEQFF.

This clonotype appeared many times. V and J are TRBV20-1 and TRBJ1-2; 9 bases are shared with TRBD1. The ends lost 5 bases at V and 4 bases at J; junction bases unmatched: 2. Germline-derived CDR1 and CDR2 are DFQATT and SNEGSKA (reference sequence). The CDR3 contains 12 residues. Here the CDR3 DNA reads TGCAGTGCTCGGGACAGGGCCTATGGCTACACCTTC. Its translation: CSARDRAYGYTF.

This rearrangement joins TRBV5-1 to TRBJ1-1, with 9 bases lining up with TRBD1. Germline V gene data show CDR1 as SGHRS and CDR2 as YFSETQ. The CDR3 is 13 amino acids. Trimming at V came to 3 bases and at J to 5 bases, leaving 2 bases not matched to a gene. The CDR3 coding sequence is TGCGCCAGCAGCTACGGACAGGGGACTGAAGCTTTCTTT. Translating gives CASSYGQGTEAFF.

The sample holds many counts of this clonotype. This chain connects TRBV5-1 to TRBJ1-1; D not certain. Deletions cut 0 bases from V and 2 bases from J, with 14 bases between. The CDR3 spans 16 residues. The germline V gene encodes CDR1 SGHRS and CDR2 YFSETQ. CDR3 sequence: CASSLAGSQPNTEAFF. The DNA of the CDR3 is TGCGCCAGCAGCTTGGCCGGGTCTCAGCCTAACACTGAAGCTTTCTTT.

In its sample, this clonotype was seen many times. The chain combines TRBV7-2 with TRBJ1-2; 8 bases are shared with TRBD1. Germline assignment: CDR1 SGHTA and CDR2 FQGNSA. The CDR3 is made up of 14 amino acids. Trimming removed 2 bases from V and 2 bases from J; junction bases left unmatched: 1. In DNA, the CDR3 is TGTGCCAGCAGCTTAACAGGGGGGAACTATGGCTACACCTTC. Translation gives CASSLTGGNYGYTF.

Many counts were recorded for this clonotype. J is TRBJ1-1 and V is TRBV21-1; the table's TRBD1 call for D was not verified on the DNA. TRBV21-1 is designated a pseudogene. The CDR3 covers 16 residues. CDR3 sequence (DNA): TGTGCCAGCAGCGCAGCCGGGACAGGGGATGAGACTGAAGCTTTCTTT. Translated, it gives CASSAAGTGDETEAFF.

The sample holds many counts of this clonotype. The chain uses TRBV5-8 and TRBJ2-2; TRBD1 matches 7 bases. CDR3 size: 14 residues. With V trimmed by 3 bases and J by 1 base, 0 bases remained unmatched. Germline-derived CDR1 and CDR2 are SGHTS and YDEGEE. The CDR3 nucleotides are TGTGCCAGCAGCTGGACAGGGAACACCGGGGAGCTGTTTTTT. Its protein product is CASSWTGNTGELFF. Supplemented by reference TRBV5-8 and TRBJ2-2, the full variable domain reads EAGVTQSPTHLIKTRGQQATLRCSPISGHTSVYWYQQALGLGLQFLLWYDEGEERNRGNFPPRFSGRQFPNYSSELNVNALELEDSALYLCASSWTGNTGELFFGEGSRLTVL.

In this sample, this clonotype turned up a few times. The chain has TRBV6-5 and TRBJ1-2; TRBD1 might be the D (5 bases). V lost 0 bases to trimming and J lost 6 bases, with 11 bases between them. Germline CDR1 reads MNHEY; CDR2 reads SVGAGI. The CDR3 totals 14 residues. The CDR3: CASSYSAGSDGYTF. The CDR3 region has the DNA TGTGCCAGCAGTTACTCCGCAGGGTCGGATGGCTACACCTTC.